This entry describes one T cell receptor (beta chain). This clonotype was detected many times. It lacks a known antigen. Qualities for individual bases were not recorded, and no much larger clone is one base off. The entry originates in a study of neurological immune-mediated disorders (dated by TCRdb to the late 2010s). As for the study more broadly: Among the 34 multiple sclerosis patients, relapsing-remitting MS accounted for around 30 and secondary progressive MS accounted for 3. Peripheral blood TCR-beta repertoires from patients with HTLV-I-associated myelopathy (HAM/TSP), patients with multiple sclerosis, and healthy controls were compared in the study using UMI-based sequencing. Alongside PBMC samples, the set of about 97 TCR-beta libraries contained longitudinal samples, technical triplicates, and paired CD4+ and CD8+ T-cell subsets that had been sorted. The cohort was made up of 68 subjects, consisting of 15 or so HAM/TSP patients, 35 or so multiple sclerosis patients and about 20 healthy controls.

To synthesize cDNA, template-switch 5'RACE was performed with a primer carrying a 10-nucleotide random unique molecular identifier so that each TCR transcript was tagged. Every sequencing run covered 15-18 subjects and yielded more than 200 million TCR-beta sequences. Total RNA was extracted with the RNeasy kit. TCR-beta VDJ regions were amplified with primers for the TCR constant region and the 5'RACE anchor, using the KAPA Real-time Library Amplification kit. A first PCR added sample indexes and Illumina adaptors, after which a second PCR increased the library yield. After purification with Ampure beads, the TCR product of roughly 650 bp was size-selected on a 2% E-gel SizeSelection system. Before pooling, library quality was checked on a Bioanalyzer, concentration was measured with Qubit, and libraries were quantified with the Kapa Library Quantification kit. An Illumina HiSeq 2500 was used to sequence the libraries paired-end at 2 x 150 bp. To increase sequence diversity, roughly 24-31% phiX was spiked into each library pool. Processing in the source paper ran as follows. Quality-filtered reads were processed with the UMI-based MiGEC pipeline, and over 75% of raw TCR sequences were removed by the MiGEC pipeline during error correction. IMGT germline references were used for alignment of VDJ genes, and clonotypes were defined by a unique CDR3 amino acid sequence together with V-J genes. Clonal expansion, Shannon diversity and CDR3 relatedness were evaluated with VDJtools (CalcPairwiseDistances, ClusterSamples), while phylogenetic trees were built in CLCbio workbench. Expanded clones were defined as having at least 8 unique UMIs, based on coefficient-of-variation modelling across technical triplicates. TCRdb's own reprocessing of the public reads used fastp at Q25 and MiXCR and kept productive beta chains. Rows with a matching CDR3 protein are joined into one entry that keeps the most common DNA and genes. The V and J calls follow TCRdb's processing rather than the paper's. The sample profile shows about 70,000 distinct CDR3 sequences; around 3% of them were found once. The top ten clones comprise more than 4.5% of the sample.

CDR1 and CDR2, per the germline V gene (reference sequence), are SGHKS and YYEKEE. Trimming accounts for 0 bases at V and 0 bases at J, while the number of junction bases matched to no gene is 6. The CDR3 covers 17 residues, taking in both the cysteine and the phenylalanine. The only DNA kept is the CDR3, 51 bases in frame from the first base. For the unsorted PBMC libraries, 2 million PBMCs were stored in RNAlater at -80 degrees C until RNA extraction and were used to generate the libraries. Multiple sclerosis patients were enrolled in a US clinical protocol under which disease progression was evaluated by magnetic resonance imaging. PBMCs were separated from peripheral blood using Ficoll-Hypaque density gradient centrifugation and then cryopreserved in liquid nitrogen. The research as a whole found: Repertoires from 18 of 34 MS patients were grouped by phylogenetic analysis into a cluster of related CDR3 sequences, suggesting a possible repertoire-level signature. TCR clonal expansion was highest in HAM/TSP patients and lowest in MS patients, with MS patients falling below even healthy controls. Expanded clones from different subjects shared no identical CDR3 amino acid sequences, which suggests that TCR-beta repertoires were private in all groups. No association of the MS cluster with clinical or MRI features was observed, and the need for larger cohorts was stated by the authors.

The clonotype was recovered from a woman aged 45-65 years with multiple sclerosis. Sequenced input: PBMCs. The chain links TRBV5-5 with TRBJ2-5; 9 bases in between match TRBD2. The DNA is TGTGCCAGCAGCTTGGGGACGCGGGGGGGGCACCAAGAGACCCAGTACTTC. The resulting protein is CASSLGTRGGHQETQYF.